Listed below are T cell receptor beta chains from one sample, sequenced in a study of blood T cell repertoires in COVID-19. Generated by immunoSEQ multiplex PCR, the TCRdb table keeps only in-frame clones and is missing some. This table holds approximately 150,000 clones, 85% to 90% found once. Sequencing was performed on peripheral blood. All receptors come from a woman aged 60-75 years with active COVID-19. CDR3s include the opening cysteine and the closing phenylalanine or tryptophan. A D gene is named only where the DNA matches it firmly.

CDR3 protein	V gene	D gene
CASSPVKSRFNNEQFF	TRBV28	NA
CASSPLAGGTTNTQYF	TRBV28	TRBD2
CASRWTSGTDTQYF	TRBV2	TRBD2
CASSGYGTSGSRGINEQFF	TRBV19	TRBD2
CASRGTGGYEQYF	TRBV27	TRBD1
CAWTDGGQGLHF	TRBV30	NA
CASSPDRGYSYGYTF	TRBV28	NA
CASSQGGGTTGNTIYF	TRBV3-1/TRBV3-2	NA
CASSSGDSWGLDTQYF	TRBV11-3	NA
CASSVEGRGGYTF	TRBV9	NA
CASSLQETQYF	TRBV5-1	NA
CASSLTLSGRFNEQFF	TRBV11-1	TRBD2
CASRQGGNEQFF	TRBV7-3	NA
CASSHRTIAGNTIYF	TRBV3-1/TRBV3-2	NA
CASSLEAGGRQPQHF	TRBV27	TRBD1
CATSRQGSPEQYF	TRBV15	NA
CASRTGGGNTEAFF	TRBV28	TRBD1
CASSLMGQTQYF	TRBV7-2	NA
CASSPGGDWSNTQYF	TRBV28	TRBD2